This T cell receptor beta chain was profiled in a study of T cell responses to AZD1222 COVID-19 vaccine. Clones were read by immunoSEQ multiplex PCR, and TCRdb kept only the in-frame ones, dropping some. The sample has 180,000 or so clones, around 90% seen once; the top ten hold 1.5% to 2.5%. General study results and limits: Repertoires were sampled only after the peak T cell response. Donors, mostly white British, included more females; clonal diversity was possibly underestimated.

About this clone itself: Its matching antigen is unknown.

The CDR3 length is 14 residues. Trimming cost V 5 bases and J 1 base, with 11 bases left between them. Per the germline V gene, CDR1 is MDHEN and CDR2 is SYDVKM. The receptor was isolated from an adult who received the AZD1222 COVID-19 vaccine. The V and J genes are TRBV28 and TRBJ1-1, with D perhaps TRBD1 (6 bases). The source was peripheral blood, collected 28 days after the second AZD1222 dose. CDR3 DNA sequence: TGTGCCAGCAGTCTAGGGGGGAAGAACACTGAAGCTTTCTTT. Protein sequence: CASSLGGKNTEAFF.